This is a list of T cell receptor beta chains from one sample in a study of OX40 agonist ivuxolimab in advanced cancers. Assay: immunoSEQ multiplex PCR; the TCRdb copy retains only in-frame clones and omits some. Among fewer than 90,000 clones listed, about 88% were seen once. Here the sequenced sample was CD4+ or CD8+ T cells sorted from blood, taken in a trial of the OX40 agonist ivuxolimab. These receptors all stem from an adult with an advanced solid tumor such as melanoma, head and neck, liver or kidney cancer. CDR3s include the opening cysteine and the closing phenylalanine or tryptophan. D genes are given only for firm matches. A clone size is listed for some rows: how often the clone was seen (once, few, many), or a class if it is expanded.

v_call	clone_size	j_call	d_call	cdr3_aa	cdr3_nt
TRBV6-1	-	TRBJ2-5	TRBD1	CASSGTGWETQYF	TGTGCCAGCAGCGGGACAGGGTGGGAGACCCAGTACTTC
TRBV7-2	-	TRBJ2-7	-	CASSLAIYEQYF	TGTGCCAGCAGCTTAGCTATTTACGAGCAGTACTTC
TRBV15	few	TRBJ1-1	-	CATSRHSADTEAFF	TGTGCCACCAGCAGACATTCGGCCGACACTGAAGCTTTCTTT
TRBV7-2	-	TRBJ1-1	TRBD1	CASSWDRQTEAFF	TGTGCCAGCAGCTGGGACAGACAAACTGAAGCTTTCTTT
TRBV9	-	TRBJ2-6	TRBD1	CASSPGTVVDTGANVLTF	TGTGCCAGCAGCCCCGGGACAGTAGTTGATACTGGGGCCAACGTCCTGACTTTC
TRBV10-1	few	TRBJ2-7	-	CASGDQLGYEQYF	TGCGCCAGCGGAGATCAACTGGGATACGAGCAGTACTTC
TRBV2	-	TRBJ2-7	-	CASSVLGQKEQYF	TGTGCCAGCAGCGTACTTGGACAGAAAGAGCAGTACTTC
TRBV11-2	-	TRBJ1-1	-	CASSLGRKNTEAFF	TGTGCCAGCAGCTTAGGTCGGAAGAACACTGAAGCTTTCTTT
TRBV5-4	-	TRBJ1-1	-	CASSLEGYPTEAFF	TGTGCCAGCAGCTTGGAAGGGTACCCCACTGAAGCTTTCTTT
TRBV11-2	-	TRBJ1-2	-	CASSLVRGEGYTF	TGTGCCAGCAGCTTAGTTAGGGGAGAGGGCTACACCTTC